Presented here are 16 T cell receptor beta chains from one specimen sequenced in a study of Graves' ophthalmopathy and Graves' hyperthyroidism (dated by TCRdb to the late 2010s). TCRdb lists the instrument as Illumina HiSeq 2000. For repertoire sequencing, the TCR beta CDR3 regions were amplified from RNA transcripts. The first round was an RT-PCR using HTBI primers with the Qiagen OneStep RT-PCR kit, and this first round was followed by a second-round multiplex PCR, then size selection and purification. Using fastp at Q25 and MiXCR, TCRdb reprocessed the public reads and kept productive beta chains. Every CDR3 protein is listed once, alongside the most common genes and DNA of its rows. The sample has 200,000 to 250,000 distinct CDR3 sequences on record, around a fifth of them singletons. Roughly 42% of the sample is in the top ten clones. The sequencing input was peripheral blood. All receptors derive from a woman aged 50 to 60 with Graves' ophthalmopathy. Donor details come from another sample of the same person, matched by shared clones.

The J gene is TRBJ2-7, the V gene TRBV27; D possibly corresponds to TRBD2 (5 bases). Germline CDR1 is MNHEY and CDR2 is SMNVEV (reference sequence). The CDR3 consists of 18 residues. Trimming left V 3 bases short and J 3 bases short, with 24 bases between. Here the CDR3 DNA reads TGTGCCAGCAGTTTCCAGCTTTGGCGGGCGACTACCCTCTACGAGCAGTACTTC. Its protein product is CASSFQLWRATTLYEQYF.

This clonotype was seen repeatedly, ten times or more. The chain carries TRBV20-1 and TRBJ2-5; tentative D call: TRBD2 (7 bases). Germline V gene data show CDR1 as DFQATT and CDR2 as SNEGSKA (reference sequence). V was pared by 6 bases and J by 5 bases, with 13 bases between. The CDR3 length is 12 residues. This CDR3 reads CSAGGGGETQYF. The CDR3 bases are TGCAGTGCCGGAGGGGGGGGGGAGACCCAGTACTTC.

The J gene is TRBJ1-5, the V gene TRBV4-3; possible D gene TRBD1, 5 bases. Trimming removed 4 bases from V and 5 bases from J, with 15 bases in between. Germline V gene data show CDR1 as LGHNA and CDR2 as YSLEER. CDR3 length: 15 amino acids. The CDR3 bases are TGCGCCAGCAGCCCCGGGACCGGGGGGGATCAGCCCCAGCATTTT. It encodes CASSPGTGGDQPQHF.

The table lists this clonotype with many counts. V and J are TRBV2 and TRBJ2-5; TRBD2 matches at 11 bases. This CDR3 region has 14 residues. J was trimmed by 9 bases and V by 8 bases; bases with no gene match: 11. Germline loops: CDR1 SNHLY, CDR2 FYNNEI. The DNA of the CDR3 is TGTGCCAGCGTCGGGACTAGCGGATGGGAGGCCCAGTACTTC. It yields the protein CASVGTSGWEAQYF.

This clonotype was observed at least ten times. The CDR3 is CSASIGGTYEQYF. CDR3 DNA sequence: TGCAGTGCTAGTATCGGCGGGACCTACGAGCAGTACTTC. The V call is TRBV20-1, the J call TRBJ2-7; possibly TRBD2 for D (6 bases). The CDR3 extends over 13 amino acids. CDR1 is DFQATT, CDR2 SNEGSKA, per germline (reference sequence). The V gene lost 3 bases and the J gene lost 2 bases, with 11 bases spanning the gap.

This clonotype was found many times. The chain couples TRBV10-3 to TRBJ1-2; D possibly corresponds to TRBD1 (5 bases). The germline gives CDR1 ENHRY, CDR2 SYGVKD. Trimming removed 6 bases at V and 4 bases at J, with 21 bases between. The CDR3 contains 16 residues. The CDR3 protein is CAISRGPGEEGYGYTF. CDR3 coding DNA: TGTGCCATCAGCCGTGGTCCGGGGGAGGAGGGCTATGGCTACACCTTC.

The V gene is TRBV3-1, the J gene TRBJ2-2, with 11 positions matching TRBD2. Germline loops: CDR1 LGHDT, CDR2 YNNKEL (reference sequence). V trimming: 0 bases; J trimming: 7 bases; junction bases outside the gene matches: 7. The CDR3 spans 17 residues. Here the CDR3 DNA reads TGTGCCAGCAGCCAAGAGAAGACTAGCGGGATCAGCGGGGAGCTGTTTTTT. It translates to CASSQEKTSGISGELFF.

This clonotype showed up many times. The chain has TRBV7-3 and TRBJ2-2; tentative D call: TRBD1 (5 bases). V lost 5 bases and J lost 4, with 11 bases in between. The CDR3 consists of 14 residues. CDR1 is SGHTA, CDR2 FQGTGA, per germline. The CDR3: CASSDRGSTGELFF. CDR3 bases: TGTGCCAGCAGCGACAGAGGATCCACCGGGGAGCTGTTTTTT.

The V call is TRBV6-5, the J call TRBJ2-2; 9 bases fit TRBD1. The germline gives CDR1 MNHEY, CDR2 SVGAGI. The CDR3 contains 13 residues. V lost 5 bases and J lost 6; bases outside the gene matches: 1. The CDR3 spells CASSNRGPGELFF. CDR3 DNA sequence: TGTGCCAGCAGTAACAGGGGGCCCGGGGAGCTGTTTTTT.

For the CDR3, the DNA is TGTGCCAGCAGTAAGGCGTCCGGCGGCAATTCACCCCTCCACTTT. Translated: CASSKASGGNSPLHF. The genes are TRBV28 and TRBJ1-6; no definite D call. From germline, CDR1 is MDHEN and CDR2 SYDVKM. The CDR3 sequence is 15 residues long. V gave up 5 bases and J gave up 7 bases, with 15 bases separating them. Looking up the rest from reference TRBV28 and TRBJ1-6 gives the full variable domain: DVKVTQSSRYLVKRTGEKVFLECVQDMDHENMFWYRQDPGLGLRLIYFSYDVKMKEKGDIPEGYSVSREKKERFSLILESASTNQTSMYLCASSKASGGNSPLHFGNGTRLTVT.

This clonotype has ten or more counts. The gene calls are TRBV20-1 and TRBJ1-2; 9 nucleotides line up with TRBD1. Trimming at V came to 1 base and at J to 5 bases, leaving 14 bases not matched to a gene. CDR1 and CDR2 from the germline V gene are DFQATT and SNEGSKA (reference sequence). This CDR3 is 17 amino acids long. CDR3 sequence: CSARASFFGQGTYGYTF. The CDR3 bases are TGCAGTGCTAGAGCCAGCTTCTTTGGACAGGGGACTTATGGCTACACCTTC.

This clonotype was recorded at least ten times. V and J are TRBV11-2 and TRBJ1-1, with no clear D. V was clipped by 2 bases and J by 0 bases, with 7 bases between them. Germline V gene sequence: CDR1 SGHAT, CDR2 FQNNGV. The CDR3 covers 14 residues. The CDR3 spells CASSLRGLNTEAFF. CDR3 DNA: TGTGCCAGCAGCTTACGAGGATTGAACACTGAAGCTTTCTTT.

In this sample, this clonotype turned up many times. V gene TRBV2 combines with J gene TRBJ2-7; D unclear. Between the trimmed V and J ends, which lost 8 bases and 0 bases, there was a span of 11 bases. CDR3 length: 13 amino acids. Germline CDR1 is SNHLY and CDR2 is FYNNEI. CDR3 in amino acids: CASLRPLSYEQYF. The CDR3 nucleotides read TGTGCCAGCCTCAGGCCCCTCTCCTACGAGCAGTACTTC.

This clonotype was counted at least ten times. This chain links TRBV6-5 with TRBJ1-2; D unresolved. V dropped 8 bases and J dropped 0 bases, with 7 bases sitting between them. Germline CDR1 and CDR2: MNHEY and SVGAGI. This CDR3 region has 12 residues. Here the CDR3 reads CASGRSNYGYTF. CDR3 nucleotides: TGTGCCAGCGGACGATCTAACTATGGCTACACCTTC.

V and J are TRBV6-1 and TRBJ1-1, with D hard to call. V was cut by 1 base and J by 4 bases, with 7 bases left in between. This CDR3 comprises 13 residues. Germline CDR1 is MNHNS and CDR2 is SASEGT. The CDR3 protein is CASSEVRVTEAFF. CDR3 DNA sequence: TGTGCCAGCAGTGAAGTTAGGGTCACTGAAGCTTTCTTT.

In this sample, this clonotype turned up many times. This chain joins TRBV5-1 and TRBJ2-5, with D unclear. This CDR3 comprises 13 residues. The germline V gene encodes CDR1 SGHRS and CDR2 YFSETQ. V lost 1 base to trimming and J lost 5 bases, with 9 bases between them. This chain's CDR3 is CASSLIDRETQYF. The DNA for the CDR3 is TGCGCCAGCAGCTTGATAGATAGGGAGACCCAGTACTTC.